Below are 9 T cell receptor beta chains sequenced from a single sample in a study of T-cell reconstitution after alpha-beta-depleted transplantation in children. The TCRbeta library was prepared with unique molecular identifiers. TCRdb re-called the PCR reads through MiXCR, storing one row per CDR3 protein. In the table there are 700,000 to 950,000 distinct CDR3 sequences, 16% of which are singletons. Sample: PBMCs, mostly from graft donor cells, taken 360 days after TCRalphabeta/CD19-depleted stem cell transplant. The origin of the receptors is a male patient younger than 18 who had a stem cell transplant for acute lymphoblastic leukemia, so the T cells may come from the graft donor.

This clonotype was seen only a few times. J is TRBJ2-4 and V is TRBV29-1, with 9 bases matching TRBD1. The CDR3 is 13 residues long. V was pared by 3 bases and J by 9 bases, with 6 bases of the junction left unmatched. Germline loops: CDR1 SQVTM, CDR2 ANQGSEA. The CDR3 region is CSVDSDRGSIQYF. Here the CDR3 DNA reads TGCAGCGTTGATTCGGACAGGGGTAGCATTCAGTACTTC.

The CDR3 loop is CASSEGGKHYEQYF. CDR3 in DNA: TGTGCCAGCAGTGAAGGAGGGAAACACTACGAGCAGTACTTC. The chain combines TRBV2 with TRBJ2-7; a weak D match, TRBD2 (5 bases). Trimming removed 1 base at V and 3 bases at J, with 10 bases between. The CDR3 covers 14 residues. The germline V gene encodes CDR1 SNHLY and CDR2 FYNNEI.

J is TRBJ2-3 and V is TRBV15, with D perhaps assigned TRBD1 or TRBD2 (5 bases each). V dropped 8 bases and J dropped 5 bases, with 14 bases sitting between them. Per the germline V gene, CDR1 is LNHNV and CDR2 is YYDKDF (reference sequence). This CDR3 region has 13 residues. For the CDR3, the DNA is TGTGCCACCTGGGACGGACGGGGAGATACGCAGTATTTT. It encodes CATWDGRGDTQYF.

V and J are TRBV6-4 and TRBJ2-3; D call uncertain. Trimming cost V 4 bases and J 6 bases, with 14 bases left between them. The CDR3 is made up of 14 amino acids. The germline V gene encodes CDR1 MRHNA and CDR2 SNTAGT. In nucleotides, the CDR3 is TGTGCCAGCAGTGCCTCAGCTTTGAGGGATACGCAGTATTTT. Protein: CASSASALRDTQYF.

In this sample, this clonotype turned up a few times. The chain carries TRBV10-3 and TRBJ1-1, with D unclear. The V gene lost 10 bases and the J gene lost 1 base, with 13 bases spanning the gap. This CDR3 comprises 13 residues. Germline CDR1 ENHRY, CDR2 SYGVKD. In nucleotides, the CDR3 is TGTGCCACCTCAAGGACGGGGAACACTGAAGCTTTCTTT. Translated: CATSRTGNTEAFF.

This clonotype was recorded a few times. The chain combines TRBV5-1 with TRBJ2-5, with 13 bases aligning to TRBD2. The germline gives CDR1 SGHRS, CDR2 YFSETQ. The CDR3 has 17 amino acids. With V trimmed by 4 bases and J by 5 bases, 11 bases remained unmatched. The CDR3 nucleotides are TGCGCCAGCAGCCCCCGGACTAGCGGGAGAGTAAGGGAGACCCAGTACTTC. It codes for CASSPRTSGRVRETQYF.

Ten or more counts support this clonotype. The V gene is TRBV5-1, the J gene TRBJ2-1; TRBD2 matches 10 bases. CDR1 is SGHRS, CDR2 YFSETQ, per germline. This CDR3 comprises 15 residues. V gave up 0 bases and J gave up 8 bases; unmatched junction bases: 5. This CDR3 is CASSLVLAGTHEQFF. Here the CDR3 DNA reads TGCGCCAGCAGCTTGGTACTAGCGGGAACTCATGAGCAGTTCTTC. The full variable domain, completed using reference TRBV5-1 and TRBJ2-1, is KAGVTQTPRYLIKTRGQQVTLSCSPISGHRSVSWYQQTPGQGLQFLFEYFSETQRNKGNFPGRFSGRQFSNSRSEMNVSTLELGDSALYLCASSLVLAGTHEQFFGPGTRLTVL.

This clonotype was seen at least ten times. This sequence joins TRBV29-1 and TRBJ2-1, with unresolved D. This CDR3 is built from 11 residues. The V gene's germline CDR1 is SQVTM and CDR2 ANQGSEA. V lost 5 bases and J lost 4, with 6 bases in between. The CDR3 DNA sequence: TGCAGCGTTACCGGGTACAATGAGCAGTTCTTC. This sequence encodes CSVTGYNEQFF.

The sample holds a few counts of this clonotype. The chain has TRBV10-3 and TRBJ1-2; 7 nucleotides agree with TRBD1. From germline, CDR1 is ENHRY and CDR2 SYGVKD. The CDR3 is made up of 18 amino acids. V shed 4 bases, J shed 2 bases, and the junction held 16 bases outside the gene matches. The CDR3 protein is CAISGGQYSSVLNYGYTF. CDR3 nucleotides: TGTGCCATCAGTGGGGGACAGTATTCGTCTGTACTCAACTATGGCTACACCTTC.